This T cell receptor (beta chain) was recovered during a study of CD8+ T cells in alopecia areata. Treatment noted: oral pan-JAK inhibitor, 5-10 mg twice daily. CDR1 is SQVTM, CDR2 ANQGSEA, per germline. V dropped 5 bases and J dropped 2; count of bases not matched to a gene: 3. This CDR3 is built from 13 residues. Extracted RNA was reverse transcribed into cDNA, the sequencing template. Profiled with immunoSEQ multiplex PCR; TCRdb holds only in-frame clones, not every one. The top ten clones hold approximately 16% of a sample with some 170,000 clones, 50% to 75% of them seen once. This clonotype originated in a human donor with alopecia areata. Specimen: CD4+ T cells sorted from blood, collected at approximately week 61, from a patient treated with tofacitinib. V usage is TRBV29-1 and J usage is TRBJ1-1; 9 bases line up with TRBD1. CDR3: CSVKTGGNTEAFF. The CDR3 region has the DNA TGCAGCGTTAAGACAGGGGGAAACACTGAAGCTTTCTTT.